Presented here are 31 T cell receptor beta chains from one specimen sequenced in a study of blood T cells in healthy people across ages. Using a J-beta primer mix together with a sample-barcoded 5' primer, a second PCR was run for about 7 to 12 cycles. TCRdb reanalysed the 5' RACE reads using MiXCR and keeps one entry per CDR3 protein. The sample shows more than 800,000 distinct CDR3 sequences, around 28% of them seen only once. The sample consisted of blood. Receptors originate from an elderly woman in good health.

The V and J genes are TRBV7-2 and TRBJ1-1; D uncertain. CDR1 SGHTA and CDR2 FQGNSA come from the germline V gene. Trimming stripped 6 bases from V and 8 bases from J, with 10 bases between. The CDR3 has 11 amino acids. DNA for the CDR3: TGTGCCAGCAGACCTTCGGGGGAAGCTTTCTTT. It is translated as CASRPSGEAFF.

This clonotype was detected many times. The J gene is TRBJ2-3, the V gene TRBV29-1; unclear D gene. Germline CDR1 reads SQVTM; CDR2 reads ANQGSEA. The CDR3 spans 13 residues. Deletions cut 5 bases from V and 5 bases from J, with 14 bases between. CDR3 region: CSVLGGAGDTQYF. The DNA for the CDR3 is TGCAGCGTTTTGGGCGGCGCCGGAGATACGCAGTATTTT.

This clonotype came up many times. This chain uses TRBV12-3 or TRBV12-4 with TRBJ2-3; the match to TRBD2 covers 8 bases. Trimming took 2 bases from V and 4 from J; bases not matched to a gene: 8. The CDR3 has 16 amino acids. The CDR3 bases are TGTGCCAGCAGTTTAACTTACGGGGGGGCGGCAGATACGCAGTATTTT. Its translation: CASSLTYGGAADTQYF.

In its sample, this clonotype was seen many times. The genes are TRBV6-1 and TRBJ2-5; 9 bases agree with TRBD1. Per the germline V gene, CDR1 is MNHNS and CDR2 is SASEGT. The trim removed 6 bases at V and 3 bases at J, leaving 2 bases unmatched. The CDR3 runs to 13 residues. The CDR3 DNA reads TGTGCCAGCAGCGGGACAGGGAAAGAGACCCAGTACTTC. Its translation is CASSGTGKETQYF.

This clonotype has a handful of counts. The rearrangement links TRBV6-5 to TRBJ1-1; weak D call: TRBD1 (6 bases). V was pared by 3 bases and J by 1 base, with 15 bases between. Germline loops: CDR1 MNHEY, CDR2 SVGAGI. This CDR3 is 16 amino acids long. CDR3 nucleotides: TGTGCCAGCAGTTATGGTTTCCGGGACAAGAACACTGAAGCTTTCTTT. This sequence encodes CASSYGFRDKNTEAFF.

This clonotype was detected ten times or more. CDR3 nucleotide sequence: TGTGCCAGCAGTCCTTACAGCACAACTAATGAAAAACTGTTTTTT. Translation gives CASSPYSTTNEKLFF. This rearrangement joins TRBV6-5 to TRBJ1-4; no firm D call. V lost 5 bases to trimming and J lost 0 bases, with 10 bases between them. The germline CDR1 and CDR2 sequences are MNHEY and SVGAGI. The CDR3 length is 15 residues.

This clonotype has more than one count but fewer than ten. The CDR3 DNA reads TGTGCCAGCAGCGTAGGGGGACATTCCACCGGGGAGCTGTTTTTT. This sequence encodes CASSVGGHSTGELFF. The rearrangement uses TRBV9 and TRBJ2-2; D possibly corresponds to TRBD1 (6 bases). This CDR3 is built from 15 residues. Germline V gene sequence: CDR1 SGDLS, CDR2 YYNGEE. The germline V and J ends were trimmed by 0 bases and 4 bases, with 10 bases remaining between them.

A remark on this clonotype: This may stem from a read error, because a much larger clone lies one nucleotide away. V gene TRBV7-2 combines with J gene TRBJ1-2, with D hard to call. The CDR3 contains 14 residues. The germline V gene has CDR1 SGHTA and CDR2 FQGNSA. The V and J ends lost 4 bases and 0 bases respectively, with 9 bases between them. CDR3 DNA: TGTGCCAGCAGCTCATTTGGGGCTAACTATGGCTACACCTTC. It codes for CASSSFGANYGYTF.

This clonotype was counted many times. The CDR3: CASSKVGGTSYEQYF. As DNA, the CDR3 is TGTGCCAGCTCAAAGGTTGGGGGGACGTCCTACGAGCAGTACTTC. V usage is TRBV18 and J usage is TRBJ2-7, with D possibly TRBD2 on 6 matching bases. The germline gives CDR1 KGHSH, CDR2 LQKENI. The CDR3 totals 15 residues. Trimming removed 5 bases from V and 1 base from J, with 15 bases in between.

This clonotype was picked up many times. This chain uses TRBV20-1 with TRBJ2-4; D perhaps matches TRBD2 (5 bases). The germline V gene has CDR1 DFQATT and CDR2 SNEGSKA (reference sequence). The V end lost 6 bases, the J end lost 0 bases, and 12 bases lay between the germline ends. The CDR3 sequence is 14 residues long. The CDR3 reads CSAYPGEAKNIQYF. CDR3 nucleotide sequence: TGCAGTGCCTACCCCGGGGAAGCCAAAAACATTCAGTACTTC.

This clonotype was seen only a few times. The chain has TRBV6-5 and TRBJ2-5, with unresolved D. In germline, CDR1 is MNHEY, CDR2 SVGAGI. The V and J ends lost 0 bases and 11 bases respectively, with 19 bases between them. CDR3 length: 15 amino acids. The CDR3 DNA reads TGTGCCAGCAGTTACTCGGTGACCCACCCCAATGAGCAGTACTTC. This translates into CASSYSVTHPNEQYF.

This clonotype was seen many times. The chain couples TRBV5-1 to TRBJ1-6; 7 bases agree with TRBD1. Germline CDR1 reads SGHRS; CDR2 reads YFSETQ. The CDR3 extends over 14 amino acids. V was pared by 3 bases and J by 13 bases, with 10 bases of the junction left unmatched. CDR3 DNA: TGCGCCAGCAGCTACGACAGGGTCCAGAGGCCCCTCCACTTT. It translates to CASSYDRVQRPLHF.

The genes are TRBV6-5 and TRBJ2-7; possibly TRBD1 for D (6 bases). The DNA end lines up better with TRBJ2-5; the J call may be wrong. Germline V gene lookup returns CDR1 MNHEY and CDR2 SVGAGI. CDR3 size: 14 residues. The CDR3 spells CASSYSMDSETQYF. In nucleotides, the CDR3 is TGTGCCAGCAGTTACTCGATGGACAGTGAGACCCAGTACTTC.

This clonotype has more than one count but fewer than ten. The chain joins TRBV18 to TRBJ1-1; D perhaps matches TRBD1 (5 bases). This CDR3 is 14 amino acids long. Germline CDR1 reads KGHSH; CDR2 reads LQKENI. Trimming removed 2 bases from V and 6 bases from J, with 13 bases in between. The CDR3: CASSPRRGPSEAFF. In DNA, the CDR3 is TGTGCCAGCTCACCAAGGAGGGGTCCCTCTGAAGCTTTCTTT.

The chain has TRBV11-2 and TRBJ2-3, with 7 bases aligning to TRBD1. Germline V lookup: CDR1 SGHAT, CDR2 FQNNGV. This CDR3 has 15 amino acids. After removal of 6 bases from V and 2 bases from J, the junction contained 8 bases not matched to a gene. CDR3 amino acids: CASRQWGTATDTQYF. CDR3 sequence (DNA): TGTGCCAGCAGACAGTGGGGGACAGCCACAGATACGCAGTATTTT.

The chain carries TRBV11-1 and TRBJ2-3, with D tentatively TRBD1 (6 bases). In germline, CDR1 is SGHAT, CDR2 FQDESV (reference sequence). With 4 bases removed from V and 2 bases from J, the gap between germline ends came to 31 bases. The CDR3 sequence is 21 residues long. In DNA, the CDR3 is TGTGCCAGCAGCTGGGGGATACAGGGAGATTCTATACGACCGGTCACAGATACGCAGTATTTT. Protein product: CASSWGIQGDSIRPVTDTQYF.

This clonotype was seen a handful of times. This rearrangement joins TRBV12-3 or TRBV12-4 to TRBJ2-2; D is possibly TRBD1 or TRBD2 (7 bases each). Trimming removed 6 bases at V and 6 bases at J, with 11 bases between. This CDR3 has 13 amino acids. The CDR3: CASSPGGAGELFF. The CDR3 region has the DNA TGTGCCAGCAGCCCAGGGGGGGCCGGGGAGCTGTTTTTT.

The sample holds one count of this clonotype. The chain couples TRBV2 to TRBJ1-2; 10 bases fit TRBD1. The junction had 4 bases not matched to a gene; V was cut back by 2 bases and J by 4 bases. This CDR3 contains 15 residues. Germline CDR1 and CDR2: SNHLY and FYNNEI. The CDR3 DNA reads TGTGCCAGCAGTGAATGGGGACAGGGGAGCTATGGCTACACCTTC. It yields the protein CASSEWGQGSYGYTF. Full variable domain (missing parts from reference TRBV2 and TRBJ1-2): EPEVTQTPSHQVTQMGQEVILRCVPISNHLYFYWYRQILGQKVEFLVSFYNNEISEKSEIFDDQFSVERPDGSNFTLKIRSTKLEDSAMYFCASSEWGQGSYGYTFGSGTRLTVV.

The V and J genes are TRBV20-1 and TRBJ2-5; the D is unclear. The CDR3 extends over 13 amino acids. CDR1 is DFQATT and CDR2 is SNEGSKA in the germline V gene (reference sequence). Between the trimmed V and J ends, which lost 6 bases and 3 bases, there was a span of 14 bases. The CDR3 bases are TGCAGTGCCCTGGTGTCAGGAAAAGAGACCCAGTACTTC. Residues: CSALVSGKETQYF.

Of note for this clonotype: This sequence may be a read error, since a much larger clone differs from it by one base. The chain uses TRBV6-2 or TRBV6-3 and TRBJ2-5, with 11 bases lining up with TRBD2. The germline V gene encodes CDR1 MNHEY and CDR2 SVGEGT. The CDR3 sequence is 14 residues long. V gave up 7 bases and J gave up 11 bases; unmatched junction bases: 12. This chain's CDR3 is CASNPSGGYNEQYF. DNA for the CDR3: TGTGCCAGCAACCCTAGCGGGGGGTACAATGAGCAGTACTTC.

This clonotype was found many times. The chain is built from TRBV6-2 or TRBV6-3 and TRBJ2-5; 7 bases are a match to TRBD2. V shed 7 bases, J shed 1 base, and the junction held 9 bases outside the gene matches. This CDR3 contains 15 residues. Germline CDR1 reads MNHEY; CDR2 reads SVGEGT. In DNA, the CDR3 is TGTGCCAGCACCAAAGCACTAGCGCGCCAAGAGACCCAGTACTTC. Its translation: CASTKALARQETQYF.

This clonotype was counted at least ten times. V and J are TRBV5-6 and TRBJ2-5; D is unclear. The CDR3 contains 15 residues. The germline V gene has CDR1 SGHDT and CDR2 YYEEEE. Trimming cost V 1 base and J 11 bases, with 21 bases left between them. CDR3 DNA sequence: TGTGCCAGCAGCTTGTTAGGGTCGCTAACTGGAGAGCAGTACTTC. This sequence encodes CASSLLGSLTGEQYF.

This clonotype was detected a few times. The V and J genes are TRBV18 and TRBJ2-5; a weak D match, TRBD2 (5 bases). Trimming stripped 1 base from V and 2 bases from J, with 8 bases between. The germline V gene encodes CDR1 KGHSH and CDR2 LQKENI. The CDR3 length is 14 residues. The CDR3 is CASSPRLTQETQYF. The CDR3 bases are TGTGCCAGCTCACCACGACTAACTCAAGAGACCCAGTACTTC.

This clonotype was seen many times. CDR3: CASSPTTGANQPQHF. In DNA form, the CDR3 reads TGTGCCAGCAGCCCTACGACAGGGGCAAATCAGCCCCAGCATTTT. The chain recombines TRBV12-3 or TRBV12-4 with TRBJ1-5; 8 bases align to TRBD1. This CDR3 has 15 residues. The V and J ends lost 6 bases and 4 bases, in that order; junction bases with no gene match: 8.

In this sample, this clonotype turned up a few times. Since a much larger clone is just one base distant, this may be a read error. The V call is TRBV7-9, the J call TRBJ2-7; a weak D match, TRBD2 (5 bases). The germline gives CDR1 SEHNR, CDR2 FQNEAQ (reference sequence). CDR3 length: 14 residues. V lost 2 bases, J lost 7 bases, and 15 bases lay in between. CDR3 in amino acids: CASSLSGLGNEQYF. The CDR3 DNA reads as TGTGCCAGCAGCTTATCCGGACTGGGGAATGAGCAGTACTTC.

This clonotype was seen ten or more times. The V gene is TRBV7-2, the J gene TRBJ2-3; D gene unclear. The CDR3 extends over 14 amino acids. Germline CDR1 is SGHTA and CDR2 is FQGNSA. Trimming stripped 3 bases from V and 6 bases from J, with 13 bases between. CDR3 sequence reads: CASSFLVGLDTQYF. The CDR3 DNA sequence: TGTGCCAGCAGCTTCCTCGTGGGGTTGGATACGCAGTATTTT.

This clonotype has just a few counts. V and J are TRBV15 and TRBJ1-4, with D uncertain. The V end was cut by 0 bases, the J end by 4 bases, with 9 bases between. This CDR3 contains 15 residues. Germline lookup yields CDR1 LNHNV and CDR2 YYDKDF (reference sequence). The CDR3 reads CATSREQAFNEKLFF. In DNA, the CDR3 is TGTGCCACCAGCAGAGAACAAGCGTTTAATGAAAAACTGTTTTTT.

The J gene is TRBJ2-1, the V gene TRBV5-1; the D gene could be TRBD1 or TRBD2 (5 bases each). V was pared by 5 bases and J by 9 bases, with 18 bases between. The CDR3 runs 14 residues. The germline V gene has CDR1 SGHRS and CDR2 YFSETQ. As DNA, the CDR3 is TGCGCCAGCAGTAGTGGGGGTCTGACGGGTGAGCAGTTCTTC. This sequence encodes CASSSGGLTGEQFF. Full variable domain (missing parts from reference TRBV5-1 and TRBJ2-1): KAGVTQTPRYLIKTRGQQVTLSCSPISGHRSVSWYQQTPGQGLQFLFEYFSETQRNKGNFPGRFSGRQFSNSRSEMNVSTLELGDSALYLCASSSGGLTGEQFFGPGTRLTVL.

There are many counts of this clonotype. The chain links TRBV5-1 to TRBJ2-1, with 10 nucleotides matching TRBD2. With V trimmed by 4 bases and J by 8 bases, 6 bases remained unmatched. The germline CDR1 and CDR2 sequences are SGHRS and YFSETQ. The CDR3 totals 14 residues. CDR3 residues: CASSGTSEGHEQFF. The CDR3, as DNA: TGCGCCAGCAGCGGGACTAGCGAGGGGCATGAGCAGTTCTTC.

There are a few counts of this clonotype. The rearrangement joins TRBV6-1 to TRBJ1-4; D is undetermined. This CDR3 has 16 amino acids. Between the trimmed V and J ends, which lost 4 bases and 0 bases, there was a span of 12 bases. Germline lookup yields CDR1 MNHNS and CDR2 SASEGT. In DNA form, the CDR3 reads TGTGCCAGCAGTGTACGAGGAGGAGCAACTAATGAAAAACTGTTTTTT. Encoded protein: CASSVRGGATNEKLFF.

The V call is TRBV6-1, the J call TRBJ2-7; 8 bases map to TRBD2. V dropped 6 bases and J dropped 0; count of bases not matched to a gene: 7. Germline assignment: CDR1 MNHNS and CDR2 SASEGT. This CDR3 is built from 15 residues. The CDR3 nucleotides read TGTGCCAGCAGGCTACGGGGGGGTAACTCCTACGAGCAGTACTTC. It encodes CASRLRGGNSYEQYF.